The 7 T cell receptor beta chains reported below all come from one sample, sequenced in a study of cytomegalovirus exposure and HLA in healthy donors. 60 Vbeta and 13 Jbeta primers were used in PCR. Clones were sequenced by immunoSEQ multiplex PCR, and TCRdb holds only the in-frame ones, with some missing. The sample gives about 64,000 clones, over 75% of which show up once; approximately 5.4% is in the top ten. Source material: PBMCs. The receptors come from a male donor in good health and CMV-seropositive.

This clone was seen a handful of times. V gene TRBV5-1 combines with J gene TRBJ2-7, with no clear D. Between the trimmed V and J ends, which lost 4 bases and 2 bases, there was a span of 13 bases. The CDR3 length is 14 residues. Germline CDR1 reads SGHRS; CDR2 reads YFSETQ. The CDR3 sequence: CASSPMTHTYEQYF. As DNA, the CDR3 is TGCGCCAGCAGCCCTATGACTCACACCTACGAGCAGTACTTC.

This clone is labeled medium-sized. V gene TRBV5-1 combines with J gene TRBJ2-7, with D perhaps matching TRBD1 (5 bases). This CDR3 region has 14 residues. V lost 1 base to trimming and J lost 5 bases, with 13 bases between them. Germline CDR1 reads SGHRS; CDR2 reads YFSETQ. CDR3 in amino acids: CASSLRQGKDEQYF. The CDR3, as DNA: TGCGCCAGCAGCTTGAGGCAGGGTAAGGACGAGCAGTACTTC.

The chain carries TRBV7-3 and TRBJ2-2; 7 bases map to TRBD1. Looked up from germline, CDR1 is SGHTA and CDR2 is FQGTGA. The CDR3 is made up of 16 amino acids. V lost 4 bases to trimming and J lost 0 bases; unmatched junction nucleotides: 5. The CDR3 DNA reads as TGTGCCAGCAGCTACCGACAGGGCCCGAACACCGGGGAGCTGTTTTTT. Its protein product is CASSYRQGPNTGELFF.

V is TRBV7-9 and J is TRBJ2-1; D possibly corresponds to TRBD2 (7 bases). V was cut by 1 base and J by 2 bases, with 15 bases left in between. Germline V CDR1 and CDR2: SEHNR, FQNEAQ (reference sequence). The CDR3 consists of 17 residues. The CDR3 DNA follows: TGTGCCAGCAGCTTAGGTCTGGCGCGGGGGCCCTACAATGAGCAGTTCTTC. It specifies CASSLGLARGPYNEQFF.

The sample holds a few counts of this clone. The J gene is TRBJ2-1, the V gene TRBV19, with D uncertain. This CDR3 contains 13 residues. The germline V gene encodes CDR1 LNHDA and CDR2 SQIVND (reference sequence). The V gene lost 3 bases and the J gene lost 5 bases, with 8 bases spanning the gap. CDR3 loop: CASSISVDNEQFF. CDR3 nucleotides: TGTGCCAGTAGTATTTCAGTGGACAATGAGCAGTTCTTC.

The V call is TRBV10-2, the J call TRBJ2-3, with a weak D call TRBD2 (6 bases). The CDR3 sequence is 16 residues long. V lost 6 bases, J lost 2 bases, and 18 bases lay in between. Looked up from germline, CDR1 is WSHSY and CDR2 is SAAADI. The CDR3 here is CASRATDYPYTDTQYF. CDR3 in DNA: TGCGCCAGCAGGGCAACGGACTACCCGTACACAGATACGCAGTATTTT.

This chain connects TRBV6-5 to TRBJ1-4; 9 bases map to TRBD1. The V gene end was trimmed by 5 bases and the J gene end by 4 bases; junction bases not matched to a gene: 5. The length of the CDR3 is 15 residues. CDR1 and CDR2 (germline): MNHEY, SVGAGI. The CDR3 region is CASSRTGDRNEKLFF. CDR3 sequence (DNA): TGTGCCAGCAGTCGGACAGGGGACCGTAATGAAAAACTGTTTTTT.